This T cell receptor (beta chain) was sequenced during a study of T cells after yellow fever vaccination (dated by TCRdb to the late 2010s). Regarding the research as a whole: Libraries from fractions with low cell numbers were prepared with the SMART-Seq v4 Ultra Low Input RNA kit. Two healthy male donors, one aged 18 to 30 and one aged 30 to 40 years, were included in the cohort. To follow T-cell clones before and after primary and booster YFV17D yellow fever vaccination, bulk TCR alpha and beta repertoires were sequenced over time. Blood samples were taken at several timepoints before and after primary and secondary immunization, and bulk PBMC replicates and cell subsets were isolated.

Sequencing took place on an Illumina NovaSeq 6000. TCR cDNA was synthesized by 5'RACE template switching, through which a universal primer site and unique molecular identifiers were introduced. Priming for cDNA synthesis came from both the TCR alpha and TCR beta constant segments. Two PCR steps were used to amplify libraries, with sample barcodes and sequencing adapters being added in the second step. Sequencing of libraries was performed on Illumina HiSeq 2500 (2x100 bp) or NovaSeq (2x150 bp). In the original analysis: Reads were demultiplexed and collapsed into UMI consensus sequences with MIGEC, and V(D)J alignment was performed with MiXCR. Clonotypes responding to the vaccine were identified with edgeR on replicate PBMC samples, with the criteria of FDR below 0.01 and a log2 fold change above 5 up to day 15. CD4 or CD8 identity was assigned to each bulk clonotype according to whether the clonotype was present at higher abundance in the sequenced CD4 repertoire or the sequenced CD8 repertoire. Starting from the raw public reads, TCRdb applied fastp trimming at Q25, assembled clones with MiXCR and retained in-frame beta chains. Rows with one shared CDR3 protein collapse into an entry with the most common genes and DNA. It is TCRdb's table, rather than the study itself, that gives the V and J calls and clone size. The table for this sample lists about 220,000 distinct CDR3 sequences; approximately 3% of them were counted only once. Together, the top ten hold around 3% of the sample.

What the study reported, not specific to this receptor: After the booster, most of the clones that had expanded following primary vaccination were detected again (roughly 97% of CD4 and roughly nine tenths of CD8), which suggests that memory was broadly maintained. Because the study included only a couple of donors, the extent to which the findings can be generalized is limited. The secondary T-cell response was weaker than the primary response but faster, peaking on day 5 instead of day 15. FACS-sorted repertoires could contain abundant contaminating clonotypes from the bulk population, so computational filtering was required. A small share of clonotypes occurred in both CD4 and CD8 compartments, likely arising from convergent recombination.

Between the V and J ends, shortened by 0 bases and 6 bases respectively, the junction contains 11 bases. CDR1 and CDR2, per the germline V gene, are SGHRS and YFSETQ. CDR3 length: 14 amino acids, cysteine to phenylalanine. The sequence is cut down to CDR3 DNA, 42 bases in frame from base 1. Taken with the paper, the label for treatment or condition translates to: live attenuated yellow fever vaccine strain. A standard Ficoll-Paque protocol was used to isolate PBMCs from peripheral blood. Dynabeads CD4 and CD8 positive selection kits were used to isolate CD4 and CD8 T-cell fractions. TriZol was used to extract RNA from bulk PBMCs, CD4 and CD8 fractions, and dextramer-positive and dextramer-negative fractions. At least ten counts were recorded for this clonotype. This receptor's antigen is unknown. It has no much larger one-base neighbor in the sample; base qualities were not kept.

The sequence was collected from a man aged 18-30 years who received the YFV17D yellow fever vaccine. The material sequenced was CD4+ T cells sorted from PBMCs, taken 10 days after the yellow fever booster vaccination. This receptor chain uses TRBV5-1 and TRBJ2-3; tentative D gene TRBD2, with 5 bases matching. The CDR3 protein sequence reads: CASSLERETDTQYF. The nucleotide sequence reads as follows: TGCGCCAGCAGCTTGGAGAGGGAGACGGATACGCAGTATTTT.